This T cell receptor beta chain appears in the sequencing data of a study of regulatory T cells in long-lasting Graves disease. On the study more broadly: Graves' cases, newly diagnosed, had used antithyroid drugs under 3 months.

Building of the TCR beta libraries involved iRepertoire HTBI primers and Arm-PCR of CDR3 regions. MiXCR, applied by TCRdb to the multiplex PCR reads, yields one record per CDR3 protein. The sample holds about 430,000 distinct CDR3 sequences, over 12% seen once. As to time point: newly diagnosed GD, antithyroid drugs for less than 3 months. Researchers made the TCR library from RNA that was extracted from PBMCs. In this sample, this clonotype turned up many times. Germline V CDR1 and CDR2: KGHDR, SFDVKD. V lost 3 bases, J lost 5 bases, and 12 bases stayed unmatched. The CDR3 covers 18 residues. This sample was also put to use in a study of T cells in Graves' hyperthyroidism and ophthalmopathy.

This sequence was found in a woman between 35 and 50 years old with Graves disease. The source material was peripheral blood mononuclear cells (PBMCs), sampled at new diagnosis, from a patient treated with antithyroid drugs. The chain has TRBV24-1 and TRBJ2-5, with 12 bases lining up with TRBD1. Here the CDR3 DNA reads TGTGCCACCAGTGATCCCCCCGGGGACAGGGGGCGTCGGGAGACCCAGTACTTC. Residues: CATSDPPGDRGRRETQYF.